This passage covers 2 T cell receptor beta chains from one sample sequenced in a study of CD8+ T cells in alopecia areata. Noted treatment: oral pan-JAK inhibitor, 5-10 mg twice daily. In each case, RNA was isolated and then reverse transcribed into cDNA as the sequencing template. The protocol was immunoSEQ multiplex PCR, while the TCRdb copy is restricted to in-frame clones and leaves out a portion. The table includes 180,000 or so clones, 53% detected once. The source material was CD8+ T cells sorted from blood, sampled at week 24, from a patient treated with tofacitinib. The receptors shown here come from a human donor with alopecia areata.

This chain connects TRBV29-1 to TRBJ1-2, with unresolved D. Trimming took 3 bases from V and 4 from J, leaving 21 bases between them. The germline V gene encodes CDR1 SQVTM and CDR2 ANQGSEA. The CDR3 is made up of 16 amino acids. CDR3 loop: CSVEYWVSGQAYGYTF. CDR3 DNA: TGCAGCGTTGAGTACTGGGTTAGCGGTCAGGCCTATGGCTACACCTTC.

The CDR3 DNA is TGTGCCTGGAGTATAGGGGGCTCCTACGAGCAGTACTTC. Protein sequence: CAWSIGGSYEQYF. This chain joins TRBV30 and TRBJ2-7, with D perhaps matching TRBD1 (6 bases). CDR3 size: 13 residues. With 2 bases removed from V and 0 bases from J, the gap between germline ends came to 8 bases. CDR1 and CDR2 from the germline V gene are GTSNPN and SVGIG (reference sequence).